A single sample is the source of the 24 T cell receptor beta chains below, sequenced in a study of blood T cell repertoires in COVID-19. The table came from immunoSEQ multiplex PCR; TCRdb's copy has only in-frame clones and leaves some out. The data show roughly 75,000 clones, roughly 85% seen once. The specimen sequenced was peripheral blood. The receptor source for this set is a man aged 45 to 65 with COVID-19, enrolled during active disease.

This rearrangement joins TRBV2 to TRBJ2-5; perhaps TRBD1 as D (7 bases). Trimming cost V 5 bases and J 3 bases, with 13 bases left between them. Germline CDR1 and CDR2: SNHLY and FYNNEI. This CDR3 has 14 residues. CDR3 region: CASSPRGAKETQYF. The CDR3 DNA is TGTGCCAGCAGTCCCAGGGGGGCTAAAGAGACCCAGTACTTC.

The chain carries TRBV28 and TRBJ2-2; D call uncertain. The CDR3 is 12 amino acids. The germline gives CDR1 MDHEN, CDR2 SYDVKM. Trimming cost V 5 bases and J 4 bases, with 5 bases left between them. The DNA for the CDR3 is TGTGCCAGCAGTACGGGCACCGGGGAGCTGTTTTTT. Its protein is CASSTGTGELFF.

The chain is built from TRBV3-1 (or the pseudogene TRBV3-2) and TRBJ1-3, with unresolved D. CDR3 length equals 14 residues. Per germline, CDR1 LGHDT and CDR2 YNNKEL (reference sequence). V was pared by 2 bases and J by 3 bases, with 8 bases between. The CDR3 protein is CASSQSFGGNTIYF. CDR3 nucleotides: TGTGCCAGCAGCCAATCCTTCGGTGGAAACACCATATATTTT.

The chain couples TRBV7-8 to TRBJ2-5; 8 bases line up with TRBD2. This CDR3 region has 14 residues. CDR1 is SGHVS and CDR2 is FQNEAQ in the germline V gene. J lost 3 bases, V lost 0 bases, and 0 bases had no gene match. CDR3 sequence (DNA): TGTGCCAGCAGCTTAGCCGGGGGGGAAGAGACCCAGTACTTC. Its translation: CASSLAGGEETQYF.

This clone was seen only once. The CDR3 here is CAWSSEGYTIYF. CDR3 DNA sequence: TGTGCCTGGAGCTCAGAGGGTTACACCATATATTTT. The rearrangement uses TRBV30 and TRBJ1-3; D is unresolved. Trimming left V 3 bases short and J 8 bases short, with 11 bases between. The CDR3 runs 12 residues. Germline V lookup: CDR1 GTSNPN, CDR2 SVGIG (reference sequence).

On this clone: Additional DNA sequences in this sample encode the identical CDR3. The V and J genes are TRBV20-1 and TRBJ2-5; D is uncertain. Looked up from germline, CDR1 is DFQATT and CDR2 is SNEGSKA (reference sequence). V gave up 5 bases and J gave up 2 bases, with 3 bases separating them. The CDR3 contains 10 residues. The CDR3 bases are TGCAGTGCTTTACAAGAGACCCAGTACTTC. Translating gives CSALQETQYF.

J is TRBJ1-4 and V is TRBV28, with TRBD1 as a possible D gene (5 bases). Trimming shortened V by 7 bases and J by 7 bases, and 19 bases separated the two germline ends. CDR1 is MDHEN and CDR2 is SYDVKM in the germline V gene. This CDR3 is 15 amino acids long. CDR3 region: CASMTLPGGSEKLFF. The CDR3 region has the DNA TGTGCCAGCATGACTCTACCCGGGGGGAGTGAAAAACTGTTTTTT.

This chain joins TRBV1 and TRBJ1-5; the table's D call TRBD1 went unverified against the DNA. TRBV1 is tagged as a pseudogene. The CDR3 runs to 15 residues. The CDR3 loop is CTSSHLTGDDQPQHF. Written as DNA, the CDR3 is TGCACCAGCAGCCACCTCACAGGGGACGATCAGCCCCAGCATTTT.

The chain is built from TRBV2 and TRBJ1-2; 12 bases match TRBD1. The ends lost 8 bases at V and 4 bases at J; junction bases unmatched: 5. The CDR3 length is 14 residues. Per the germline V gene, CDR1 is SNHLY and CDR2 is FYNNEI. Here the CDR3 reads CASRGQGATYGYTF. The CDR3 bases are TGTGCCAGCCGGGGACAGGGGGCGACCTATGGCTACACCTTC.

J is TRBJ1-2 and V is TRBV6-5; tentative D call: TRBD1 (6 bases). Trimming stripped 6 bases from V and 8 bases from J, with 22 bases between. Germline CDR1 and CDR2: MNHEY and SVGAGI. The CDR3 is made up of 15 amino acids. The CDR3 is CASSIRLQGVGGYTF. CDR3 DNA sequence: TGTGCCAGCAGCATTCGCTTACAGGGAGTTGGCGGCTACACCTTC.

This clone was seen a single time. V usage is TRBV29-1 and J usage is TRBJ2-5; D is possibly TRBD1 (6 bases). CDR3 length equals 12 residues. Germline loops: CDR1 SQVTM, CDR2 ANQGSEA. V lost 3 bases, J lost 8 bases, and 13 bases lay in between. CDR3 nucleotides: TGCAGCGTTGAGGGGGCCCCTTACACCCAGTACTTC. The encoded protein is CSVEGAPYTQYF.

The chain has TRBV12-2 and TRBJ1-4; the table's D call, TRBD1, has no DNA check behind it. TRBV12-2 is labeled a pseudogene. The length of the CDR3 is 16 residues. CDR3 bases: TGTGCAAGTCGCTTACACTCAGGGTATGTCAACGAAAAACTGTTTTTT. Its translation: CASRLHSGYVNEKLFF.

This clone has only one observation. V is TRBV15 and J is TRBJ2-1, with D perhaps TRBD2 (6 bases). CDR3 length: 16 residues. CDR1 and CDR2 (germline): LNHNV, YYDKDF (reference sequence). V gave up 4 bases and J gave up 2 bases, with 15 bases separating them. The CDR3 sequence: CATSNLRAGPYNEQFF. CDR3 sequence (DNA): TGTGCCACCAGCAACCTCCGGGCGGGACCCTACAATGAGCAGTTCTTC.

This sequence joins TRBV28 and TRBJ1-2; possible D gene TRBD1, 5 bases. The V gene's germline CDR1 is MDHEN and CDR2 SYDVKM. The CDR3 totals 13 residues. Trimming stripped 5 bases from V and 5 bases from J, with 12 bases between. This CDR3 is CASSIIRGYGYTF. CDR3 nucleotides: TGTGCCAGCAGTATTATACGGGGGTATGGCTACACCTTC.

The genes are TRBV5-4 and TRBJ2-1; no clear D gene. This CDR3 has 13 amino acids. V gave up 0 bases and J gave up 5 bases, with 6 bases separating them. Germline V gene sequence: CDR1 SGHNT, CDR2 YYREEE (reference sequence). CDR3 amino acids: CASSLGRDNEQFF. The CDR3 DNA reads as TGTGCCAGCAGCTTGGGTCGAGACAATGAGCAGTTCTTC.

The V call is TRBV2, the J call TRBJ2-3; TRBD2 might be the D (5 bases). This CDR3 has 14 amino acids. Trimming cost V 10 bases and J 0 bases, with 14 bases left between them. CDR1 SNHLY and CDR2 FYNNEI come from the germline V gene. The DNA for the CDR3 is TGTGCCACGGGGTGGCCAACTAGCACAGATACGCAGTATTTT. Encoded protein: CATGWPTSTDTQYF.

The gene calls are TRBV3-1 (or the pseudogene TRBV3-2) and TRBJ1-2, with D possibly TRBD1 on 6 matching bases. Between the trimmed V and J ends, which lost 5 bases and 6 bases, there was a span of 13 bases. This CDR3 comprises 13 residues. In germline, CDR1 is LGHDT, CDR2 YNNKEL (reference sequence). The CDR3 is CASSSRQANGYTF. The DNA for the CDR3 is TGTGCCAGCAGCTCTCGACAGGCAAATGGCTACACCTTC.

V gene TRBV19 combines with J gene TRBJ2-1; 10 bases fit TRBD1. J gave up 5 bases and V 6 bases, and 4 bases lay outside the gene matches. The CDR3 contains 14 residues. Germline-derived CDR1 and CDR2 are LNHDA and SQIVND (reference sequence). In DNA form, the CDR3 reads TGTGCCAGTAGGGGGACAGGGGCTCACAATGAGCAGTTCTTC. It is translated as CASRGTGAHNEQFF. The full variable domain, completed using reference TRBV19 and TRBJ2-1, is DGGITQSPKYLFRKEGQNVTLSCEQNLNHDAMYWYRQDPGQGLRLIYYSQIVNDFQKGDIAEGYSVSREKKESFPLTVTSAQKNPTAFYLCASRGTGAHNEQFFGPGTRLTVL.

The chain carries TRBV18 and TRBJ1-1; 10 bases agree with TRBD1. CDR3 size: 15 residues. V gave up 3 bases and J gave up 4 bases; unmatched junction bases: 5. Germline lookup yields CDR1 KGHSH and CDR2 LQKENI. The CDR3 reads CASSPRWTGGTEAFF. In DNA, the CDR3 is TGTGCCAGCTCACCGCGTTGGACAGGGGGCACTGAAGCTTTCTTT.

This clone came up a few times. The CDR3: CASSPPGDTEAFF. DNA for the CDR3: TGTGCCAGCTCACCACCAGGGGACACTGAAGCTTTCTTT. V usage is TRBV18 and J usage is TRBJ1-1; D possibly corresponds to TRBD1 (5 bases). Germline V gene sequence: CDR1 KGHSH, CDR2 LQKENI. The CDR3 totals 13 residues. The V and J ends lost 0 bases and 3 bases respectively, with 5 bases between them.

This chain joins TRBV30 and TRBJ2-5; possible D gene TRBD2, 6 bases. CDR1 is GTSNPN and CDR2 is SVGIG in the germline V gene (reference sequence). Trimming took 0 bases from V and 5 from J, leaving 7 bases between them. The CDR3 runs to 12 residues. CDR3 bases: TGTGCCTGGAGTGTACGGGAGGAGACCCAGTACTTC. It specifies CAWSVREETQYF.

The chain employs TRBV12-3 or TRBV12-4 and TRBJ2-7; 8 nucleotides agree with TRBD1. The ends lost 5 bases at V and 2 bases at J; junction bases unmatched: 2. The length of the CDR3 is 13 residues. The CDR3 DNA sequence: TGTGCCAGCAGTCGGGACAGGACCTACGAGCAGTACTTC. This encodes CASSRDRTYEQYF.

The chain is built from TRBV28 and TRBJ2-3; perhaps TRBD1 as D (6 bases). Germline V gives CDR1 MDHEN, CDR2 SYDVKM. V shed 6 bases and J shed 3 bases, with 13 bases lying between them. The CDR3 length is 14 residues. The CDR3 sequence: CASRRDRLTDTQYF. CDR3 nucleotide sequence: TGTGCCAGCAGACGAGACAGGCTGACAGATACGCAGTATTTT.

This chain connects TRBV10-3 to TRBJ2-1; TRBD2 matches at 9 bases. This CDR3 contains 15 residues. V shed 6 bases and J 8 bases; nucleotides not matched to a gene: 11. Germline-derived CDR1 and CDR2 are ENHRY and SYGVKD. The CDR3 DNA sequence: TGTGCCATCAGATTAGCGGGAGCCCCCCCAGATGAGCAGTTCTTC. It translates to CAIRLAGAPPDEQFF.